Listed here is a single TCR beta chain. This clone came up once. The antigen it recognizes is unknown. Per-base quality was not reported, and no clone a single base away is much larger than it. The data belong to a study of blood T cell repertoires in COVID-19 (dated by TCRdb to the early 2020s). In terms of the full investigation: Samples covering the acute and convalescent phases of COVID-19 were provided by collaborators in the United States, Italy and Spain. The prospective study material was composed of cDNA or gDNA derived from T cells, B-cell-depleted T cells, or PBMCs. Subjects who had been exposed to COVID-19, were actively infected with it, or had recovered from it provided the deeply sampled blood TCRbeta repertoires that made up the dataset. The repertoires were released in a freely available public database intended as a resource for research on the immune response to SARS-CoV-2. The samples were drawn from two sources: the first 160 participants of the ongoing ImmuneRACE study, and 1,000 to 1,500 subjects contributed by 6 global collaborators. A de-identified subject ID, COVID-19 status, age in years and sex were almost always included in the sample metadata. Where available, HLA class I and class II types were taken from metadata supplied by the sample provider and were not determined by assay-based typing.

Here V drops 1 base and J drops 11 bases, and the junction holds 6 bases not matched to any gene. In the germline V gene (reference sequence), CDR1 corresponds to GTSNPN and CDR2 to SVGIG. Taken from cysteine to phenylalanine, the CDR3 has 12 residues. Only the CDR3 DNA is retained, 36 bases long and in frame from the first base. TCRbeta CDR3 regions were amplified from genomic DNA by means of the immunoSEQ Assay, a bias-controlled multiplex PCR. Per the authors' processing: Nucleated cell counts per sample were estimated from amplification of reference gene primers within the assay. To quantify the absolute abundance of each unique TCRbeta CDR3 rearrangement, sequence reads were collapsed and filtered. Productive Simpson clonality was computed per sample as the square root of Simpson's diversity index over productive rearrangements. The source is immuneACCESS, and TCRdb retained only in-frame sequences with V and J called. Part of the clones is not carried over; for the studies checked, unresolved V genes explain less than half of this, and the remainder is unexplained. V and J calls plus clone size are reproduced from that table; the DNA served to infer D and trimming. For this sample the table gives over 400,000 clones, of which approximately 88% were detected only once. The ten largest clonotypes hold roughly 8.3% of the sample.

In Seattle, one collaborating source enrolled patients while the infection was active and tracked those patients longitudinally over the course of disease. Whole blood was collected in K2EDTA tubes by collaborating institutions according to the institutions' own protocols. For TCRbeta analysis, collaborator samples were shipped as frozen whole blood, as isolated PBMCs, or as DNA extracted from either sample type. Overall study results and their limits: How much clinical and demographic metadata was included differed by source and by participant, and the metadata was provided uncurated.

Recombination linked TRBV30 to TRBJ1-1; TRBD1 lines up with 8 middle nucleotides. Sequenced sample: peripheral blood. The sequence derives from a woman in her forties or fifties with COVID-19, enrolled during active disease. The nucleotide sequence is TGTGCCTGGAGTGCAGGGGGCTTTGGGGCTTTCTTT. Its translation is CAWSAGGFGAFF.